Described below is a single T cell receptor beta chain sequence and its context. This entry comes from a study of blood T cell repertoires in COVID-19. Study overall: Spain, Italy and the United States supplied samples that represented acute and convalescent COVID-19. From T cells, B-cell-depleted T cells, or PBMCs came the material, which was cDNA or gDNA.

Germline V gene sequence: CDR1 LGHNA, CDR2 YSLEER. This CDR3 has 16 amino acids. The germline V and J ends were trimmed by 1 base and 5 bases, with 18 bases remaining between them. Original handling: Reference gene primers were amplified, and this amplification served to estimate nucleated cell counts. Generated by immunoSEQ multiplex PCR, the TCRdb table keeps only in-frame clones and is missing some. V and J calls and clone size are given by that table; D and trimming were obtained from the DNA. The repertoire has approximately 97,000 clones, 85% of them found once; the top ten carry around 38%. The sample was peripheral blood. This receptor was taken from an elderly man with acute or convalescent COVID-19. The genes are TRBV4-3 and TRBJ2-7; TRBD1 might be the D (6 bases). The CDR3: CASSQGNGQGTDEQYF. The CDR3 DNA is TGCGCCAGCAGCCAAGGTAACGGGCAGGGGACGGACGAGCAGTACTTC.